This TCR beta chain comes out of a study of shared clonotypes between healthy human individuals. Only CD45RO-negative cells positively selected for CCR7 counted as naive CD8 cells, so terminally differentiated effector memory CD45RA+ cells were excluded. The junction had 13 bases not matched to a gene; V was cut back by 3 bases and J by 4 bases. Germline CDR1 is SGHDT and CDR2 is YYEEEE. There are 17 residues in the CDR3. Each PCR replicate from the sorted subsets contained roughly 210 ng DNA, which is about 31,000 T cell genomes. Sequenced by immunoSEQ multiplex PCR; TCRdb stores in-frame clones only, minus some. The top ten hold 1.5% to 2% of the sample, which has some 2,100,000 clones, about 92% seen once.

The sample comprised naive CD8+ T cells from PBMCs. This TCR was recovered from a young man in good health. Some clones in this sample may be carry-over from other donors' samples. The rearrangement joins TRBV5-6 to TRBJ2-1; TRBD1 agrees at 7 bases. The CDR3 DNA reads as TGTGCCAGCAGCTGGGGGACAGCCGAACCCCTTTACAATGAGCAGTTCTTC. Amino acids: CASSWGTAEPLYNEQFF.